The 30 T cell receptor beta chains in this list originate from one sample, sequenced in a study of blood T cell repertoires in COVID-19. Using immunoSEQ multiplex PCR, the repertoire was profiled, and TCRdb retains in-frame clones only, with some absent. The sample shows hundreds of thousands of clones, about nine tenths of them seen only once. The specimen was peripheral blood. The receptors were gathered from a woman aged 70-85 years with COVID-19, enrolled during active disease.

V usage is TRBV6-4 and J usage is TRBJ2-3; 12 positions match TRBD1. V was pared by 3 bases and J by 1 base, with 2 bases of the junction left unmatched. The CDR3 loop spans 16 amino acids. The V gene's germline CDR1 is MRHNA and CDR2 SNTAGT. CDR3 sequence: CASSEGTGGRTDTQYF. The CDR3 coding sequence is TGTGCCAGCAGTGAAGGGACAGGGGGCCGCACAGATACGCAGTATTTT.

The sample holds one count of this clone. The J gene is TRBJ2-3, the V gene TRBV2, with 10 bases lining up with TRBD2. Germline V CDR1 and CDR2: SNHLY, FYNNEI. The trim removed 4 bases at V and 4 bases at J, leaving 5 bases unmatched. This CDR3 is 15 amino acids long. This CDR3 reads CASSGSGGGPDTQYF. CDR3 DNA: TGTGCCAGCAGTGGGAGCGGGGGGGGCCCAGATACGCAGTATTTT.

The chain is built from TRBV5-1 and TRBJ1-1, with a weak D call TRBD1 (5 bases). Between the trimmed V and J ends, which lost 5 bases and 3 bases, there was a span of 14 bases. The CDR3 length is 14 residues. Germline V gene sequence: CDR1 SGHRS, CDR2 YFSETQ. The CDR3 loop is CASRSGTGDTEAFF. CDR3 DNA sequence: TGCGCCAGCAGATCCGGGACGGGAGACACTGAAGCTTTCTTT. The variable domain in full, with the rest retrieved from reference TRBV5-1 and TRBJ1-1, is KAGVTQTPRYLIKTRGQQVTLSCSPISGHRSVSWYQQTPGQGLQFLFEYFSETQRNKGNFPGRFSGRQFSNSRSEMNVSTLELGDSALYLCASRSGTGDTEAFFGQGTRLTVV.

Comment on this clone: The sample carries other DNA sequences with the same CDR3. The chain links TRBV30 to TRBJ2-7; D is unclear. CDR1 GTSNPN and CDR2 SVGIG come from the germline V gene (reference sequence). The V end lost 5 bases, the J end lost 2 bases, and 7 bases lay between the germline ends. CDR3 length: 11 amino acids. The CDR3 spells CAWGRAYEQYF. CDR3 bases: TGTGCCTGGGGGCGAGCCTACGAGCAGTACTTC.

The chain recombines TRBV10-1 with TRBJ2-5, with 10 nucleotides matching TRBD2. Germline-derived CDR1 and CDR2 are WNHNN and SYGVQD (reference sequence). CDR3 length equals 16 residues. Trimming took 3 bases from V and 0 from J; bases not matched to a gene: 4. The CDR3 DNA reads as TGCGCCAGCAGTGATGGCCTAGCGGGGGACCAAGAGACCCAGTACTTC. Protein sequence: CASSDGLAGDQETQYF.

The chain has TRBV27 and TRBJ1-2, with 7 nucleotides matching TRBD1. CDR1 MNHEY and CDR2 SMNVEV come from the germline V gene (reference sequence). J lost 5 bases, V lost 0 bases, and 0 bases had no gene match. This CDR3 spans 13 amino acids. The CDR3 region has the DNA TGTGCCAGCAGTTTATCACAGGGGTATGGCTACACCTTC. Translated: CASSLSQGYGYTF.

This clone occurred once. This chain joins TRBV18 and TRBJ1-1; D call uncertain. CDR3 length equals 15 residues. Germline CDR1 is KGHSH and CDR2 is LQKENI. The ends were cut back, 2 bases at V and 2 bases at J, with 12 bases in the middle. In DNA, the CDR3 is TGTGCCAGCTCACCAGGGGAGGGCAGTAACACTGAAGCTTTCTTT. It yields the protein CASSPGEGSNTEAFF. The full variable domain, completed using reference TRBV18 and TRBJ1-1, is NAGVMQNPRHLVRRRGQEARLRCSPMKGHSHVYWYRQLPEEGLKFMVYLQKENIIDESGMPKERFSAEFPKEGPSILRIQQVVRGDSAAYFCASSPGEGSNTEAFFGQGTRLTVV.

The chain carries TRBV6-2 or TRBV6-3 and TRBJ2-7; tentative D call: TRBD2 (7 bases). Germline lookup yields CDR1 MNHEY and CDR2 SVGEGT. V was pared by 5 bases and J by 0 bases, with 20 bases between. The CDR3 has 17 residues. CDR3 protein: CASSTPAGGPSSYEQYF. The CDR3 DNA sequence: TGTGCCAGCAGTACCCCCGCCGGGGGGCCGTCCTCCTACGAGCAGTACTTC.

The chain is built from TRBV7-9 and TRBJ2-1; tentative D call: TRBD1 (5 bases). Trimming removed 2 bases at V and 2 bases at J, with 13 bases between. Germline-derived CDR1 and CDR2 are SEHNR and FQNEAQ (reference sequence). The CDR3 consists of 16 residues. The CDR3 reads CASSLSGPGTYNEQFF. CDR3 in DNA: TGTGCCAGCAGCTTATCTGGGCCAGGGACCTACAATGAGCAGTTCTTC. Combining the CDR3 with reference TRBV7-9 and TRBJ2-1 gives the whole variable domain DTGVSQNPRHKITKRGQNVTFRCDPISEHNRLYWYRQTLGQGPEFLTYFQNEAQLEKSRLLSDRFSAERPKGSFSTLEIQRTEQGDSAMYLCASSLSGPGTYNEQFFGPGTRLTVL.

The sample holds one count of this clone. The chain employs TRBV27 and TRBJ1-2, with 8 bases identical to TRBD1. This CDR3 is built from 17 residues. V shed 5 bases, J shed 8 bases, and the junction held 19 bases outside the gene matches. Germline assignment: CDR1 MNHEY and CDR2 SMNVEV (reference sequence). The CDR3 region has the DNA TGTGCCAGCAGTCCGAATCTTTTTGTGGACAGGGTGGGCGGCTACACCTTC. Translated, it gives CASSPNLFVDRVGGYTF.

This clone appeared once. The gene calls are TRBV19 and TRBJ1-1; a weak D match, TRBD1 (6 bases). V dropped 5 bases and J dropped 4 bases, with 14 bases sitting between them. Germline assignment: CDR1 LNHDA and CDR2 SQIVND (reference sequence). The CDR3 has 14 residues. The CDR3 spells CASSAVQGRTEAFF. The CDR3 bases are TGTGCCAGTAGTGCCGTACAGGGCCGCACTGAAGCTTTCTTT.

The rearrangement links TRBV5-1 to TRBJ2-3, with D perhaps TRBD1 (5 bases). Trimming removed 1 base from V and 4 bases from J, with 7 bases in between. The CDR3 runs 13 residues. Germline V CDR1 and CDR2: SGHRS, YFSETQ. As DNA, the CDR3 is TGCGCCAGCAGCTTGAGGGGCCCAGATACGCAGTATTTT. Translating it yields CASSLRGPDTQYF.

The CDR3 sequence is CASTTFRGYTNYGYTF. The CDR3 DNA is TGTGCCAGTACCACTTTTCGGGGGTATACTAACTATGGCTACACCTTC. V is TRBV19 and J is TRBJ1-2, with D possibly TRBD1 on 5 matching bases. The CDR3 loop spans 16 amino acids. V dropped 7 bases and J dropped 0 bases, with 18 bases sitting between them. Germline lookup yields CDR1 LNHDA and CDR2 SQIVND (reference sequence).

The CDR3 sequence: CASSGQNTGELFF. CDR3 bases: TGTGCCAGCTCGGGACAAAACACCGGGGAGCTGTTTTTT. This chain connects TRBV6-5 to TRBJ2-2; D possibly corresponds to TRBD1 (6 bases). V was trimmed by 8 bases and J by 2 bases, leaving 9 bases between them. There are 13 residues in the CDR3. Germline CDR1 and CDR2: MNHEY and SVGAGI.

V gene TRBV5-1 combines with J gene TRBJ1-2, with D unresolved. Germline CDR1 SGHRS, CDR2 YFSETQ. The CDR3 length is 14 residues. V was shortened by 4 bases and J by 8 bases, with 18 bases between the two germline ends. CDR3 sequence: CASSQVRADDGYTF. CDR3 bases: TGCGCCAGCAGCCAGGTGCGGGCAGATGACGGCTACACCTTC.

The chain couples TRBV10-3 to TRBJ1-4; D perhaps matches TRBD1 (5 bases). This CDR3 is 15 amino acids long. Trimming removed 6 bases from V and 2 bases from J, with 13 bases in between. Germline V gene lookup returns CDR1 ENHRY and CDR2 SYGVKD. In DNA, the CDR3 is TGTGCCATCAGGGCAGGGTTCAGCACTAATGAAAAACTGTTTTTT. Its translation is CAIRAGFSTNEKLFF.

The chain joins TRBV12-5 to TRBJ2-7; TRBD1 matches at 12 bases. This CDR3 has 16 amino acids. Germline CDR1 reads LGHNT; CDR2 reads FRNRAP. The ends lost 5 bases at V and 4 bases at J; junction bases unmatched: 9. In nucleotides, the CDR3 is TGTGCTAGTGGTCTCTCCGGGACAGGGGGCTCGTACGAGCAGTACTTC. It is translated as CASGLSGTGGSYEQYF.

The chain links TRBV19 to TRBJ2-3; the D gene is possibly TRBD1 (6 bases). Germline V gene data show CDR1 as LNHDA and CDR2 as SQIVND (reference sequence). The V end was cut by 2 bases, the J end by 6 bases, with 21 bases between. There are 17 residues in the CDR3. The CDR3 here is CASSIRKTLGAEDTQYF. The CDR3 DNA reads TGTGCCAGTAGTATACGAAAGACTTTGGGGGCGGAGGATACGCAGTATTTT.

V is TRBV6-5 and J is TRBJ2-3; TRBD2 agrees at 8 bases. Losses at the gene ends were 5 bases for V and 4 bases for J; bases not matched to a gene: 8. The CDR3 is made up of 15 amino acids. The germline CDR1 and CDR2 sequences are MNHEY and SVGAGI. The CDR3 loop is CASSTTSTSADTQYF. CDR3 coding DNA: TGTGCCAGCAGTACCACCTCGACTAGCGCAGATACGCAGTATTTT.

The CDR3 loop is CASSEGTGGLYEQYF. The CDR3 bases are TGTGCCAGCAGTGAGGGGACAGGGGGTCTCTACGAGCAGTACTTC. The chain uses TRBV6-1 and TRBJ2-7; 11 bases fit TRBD1. The V segment lost 3 bases and the J segment 3 bases; nucleotides outside the gene matches: 4. The CDR3 spans 15 residues. Germline V gene lookup returns CDR1 MNHNS and CDR2 SASEGT.

The chain is built from TRBV6-4 and TRBJ2-1; 11 bases are a match to TRBD2. The CDR3 covers 19 residues. Germline CDR1 reads MRHNA; CDR2 reads SNTAGT. V lost 7 bases and J lost 2; bases outside the gene matches: 16. The CDR3 DNA sequence: TGTGCCAGCATCCGCCCAGGGGTTCTAGCGGGGGGTACCTACAATGAGCAGTTCTTC. This sequence encodes CASIRPGVLAGGTYNEQFF.

This sequence joins TRBV6-5 and TRBJ2-7, with D possibly being TRBD1 (6 bases). V lost 6 bases, J lost 7 bases, and 22 bases lay in between. The CDR3 runs to 15 residues. Germline assignment: CDR1 MNHEY and CDR2 SVGAGI. In nucleotides, the CDR3 is TGTGCCAGCAGGAAGCTAAGAACGATTCAGGGGGAGCAGTACTTC. This encodes CASRKLRTIQGEQYF.

V is TRBV6-5 and J is TRBJ2-7; TRBD1 matches at 9 bases. The germline CDR1 and CDR2 sequences are MNHEY and SVGAGI. This CDR3 is 15 amino acids long. Trimming at V came to 6 bases and at J to 1 base, leaving 7 bases not matched to a gene. The CDR3 loop reads CASRPTGGTSYEQYF. DNA for the CDR3: TGTGCCAGCAGACCGACAGGGGGGACATCCTACGAGCAGTACTTC.

This chain links TRBV6-5 with TRBJ1-4; D not resolved. The germline V and J ends were trimmed by 4 bases and 8 bases, with 14 bases remaining between them. This CDR3 is 14 amino acids long. Germline CDR1 MNHEY, CDR2 SVGAGI. The CDR3 coding sequence is TGTGCCAGCAGTTCCGGGGTCGGTAAAGAAAAACTGTTTTTT. This gives the protein CASSSGVGKEKLFF.

In nucleotides, the CDR3 is TGTGCCAGCAGTGAAATTCCAGGGGTAGTCGGAAACACCATATATTTT. Residues: CASSEIPGVVGNTIYF. The V and J genes are TRBV2 and TRBJ1-3; D is possibly TRBD1 (6 bases). The CDR3 is made up of 16 amino acids. Trimming took 2 bases from V and 4 from J, leaving 15 bases between them. The germline CDR1 and CDR2 sequences are SNHLY and FYNNEI.

The rearrangement joins TRBV11-3 to TRBJ2-1, with 11 bases matching TRBD2. The CDR3 sequence is 15 residues long. The J segment lost 3 bases and the V segment lost 3 bases, leaving 1 base of the junction unmatched. Germline V gene lookup returns CDR1 SGHNT and CDR2 YENEEA. The CDR3: CASSFSGGVYNEQFF. The CDR3 bases are TGTGCCAGCAGCTTTAGCGGGGGGGTCTACAATGAGCAGTTCTTC. Full variable domain (remainder filled in from reference TRBV11-3 and TRBJ2-1): EAGVVQSPRYKIIEKKQPVAFWCNPISGHNTLYWYLQNLGQGPELLIRYENEEAVDDSQLPKDRFSAERLKGVDSTLKIQPAELGDSAVYLCASSFSGGVYNEQFFGPGTRLTVL.

This chain joins TRBV7-8 and TRBJ1-5, with 7 bases identical to TRBD1. With V trimmed by 4 bases and J by 1 base, 13 bases remained unmatched. The length of the CDR3 is 18 residues. The V gene's germline CDR1 is SGHVS and CDR2 FQNEAQ. The CDR3 nucleotides read TGTGCCAGCAGCTCTCGACAGGGTGGAATAGTGAGCAATCAGCCCCAGCATTTT. It encodes CASSSRQGGIVSNQPQHF.

The CDR3 loop reads CASSPRDNRYTF. Written as DNA, the CDR3 is TGTGCCAGCAGCCCTAGGGACAACCGCTACACCTTC. This sequence joins TRBV3-1 (or the pseudogene TRBV3-2) and TRBJ1-2, with a weak D call TRBD1 (6 bases). The V gene's germline CDR1 is LGHDT and CDR2 YNNKEL (reference sequence). This CDR3 spans 12 amino acids. The V end lost 4 bases, the J end lost 9 bases, and 12 bases lay between the germline ends.

The chain combines TRBV19 with TRBJ2-7; TRBD1 matches at 9 bases. This CDR3 is built from 14 residues. In germline, CDR1 is LNHDA, CDR2 SQIVND (reference sequence). V was pared by 4 bases and J by 4 bases, with 5 bases of the junction left unmatched. The CDR3: CASSTGTGWYEQYF. DNA for the CDR3: TGTGCCAGTAGTACCGGGACAGGGTGGTACGAGCAGTACTTC.

The chain joins TRBV24-1 to TRBJ1-5; possibly TRBD1 for D (6 bases). The germline CDR1 and CDR2 sequences are KGHDR and SFDVKD. V was clipped by 4 bases and J by 0 bases, with 15 bases between them. This CDR3 has 17 residues. In DNA form, the CDR3 reads TGTGCCACCAGTGACCCGGGACAAGGGGATAGCAATCAGCCCCAGCATTTT. The encoded protein is CATSDPGQGDSNQPQHF.